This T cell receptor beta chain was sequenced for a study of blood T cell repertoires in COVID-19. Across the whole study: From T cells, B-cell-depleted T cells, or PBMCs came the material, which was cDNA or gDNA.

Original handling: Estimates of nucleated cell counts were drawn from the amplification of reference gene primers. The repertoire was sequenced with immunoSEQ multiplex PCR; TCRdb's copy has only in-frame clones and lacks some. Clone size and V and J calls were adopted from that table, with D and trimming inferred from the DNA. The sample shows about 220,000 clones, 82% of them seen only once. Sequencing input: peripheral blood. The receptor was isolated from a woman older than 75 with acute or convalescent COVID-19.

The CDR3 DNA reads as TGTGCCAGCAGTTACTCGGGAGAATCTGGAAACACCATATATTTT. Protein product: CASSYSGESGNTIYF. The gene calls are TRBV6-5 and TRBJ1-3; D is unclear. This CDR3 comprises 15 residues. Germline V gives CDR1 MNHEY, CDR2 SVGAGI. With 0 bases removed from V and 1 base from J, the gap between germline ends came to 7 bases.